This T cell receptor beta chain was identified during a study of CD8+CD57+ T cells in acquired aplastic anemia. Study-wide background: The mean DNA yield obtained from sorted CD4+ and CD8+ cells came to 3 to 3.5 ug. Study-wide results and limits: In common between the patients and the controls were twenty-nine CD8+ CDR3 sequences.

The CDR3 contains 18 residues. V lost 3 bases, J lost 4 bases, and 17 bases stayed unmatched. Germline loops: CDR1 DFQATT, CDR2 SNEGSKA (reference sequence). The sequenced patients had an expansion of CD8+CD57+ cells seen by flow cytometry. The patients all had a severe acquired aplastic anemia diagnosis. All patients were therapy-naive when blood was sampled. Profiling of TCR beta VDJ combinations and CDR3 sequences used genomic DNA as template. Each CDR3 protein is one row after TCRdb ran MiXCR on the reads. The sample records some 120,000 distinct CDR3 sequences, about 43% being singletons. This clonotype was detected ten times or more. Antigen: not known.

The receptor was isolated from a human donor with aplastic anemia. The source material was sorted CD4+, CD8+, or CD8+CD57+ T cells (not recorded which) from PBMCs. The chain employs TRBV20-1 and TRBJ1-5, with 8 bases identical to TRBD1. CDR3 sequence reads: CSASGGAGGPLGNQPQHF. DNA for the CDR3: TGCAGTGCTAGTGGGGGGGCAGGGGGCCCTCTGGGGAATCAGCCCCAGCATTTT.